The 5 T cell receptor beta chains reported below all come from one sample, sequenced in a study of T-cell memory formation after mild COVID-19. Via MiXCR, TCRdb re-called the 5' RACE reads, giving one row per CDR3 protein. The table records about 400,000 distinct CDR3 sequences, approximately 24% of them present only once. The sequencing input was PBMCs or a T cell subset sorted from them (not recorded which). The receptors stem from an adult woman who had mild COVID-19 (a few samples of this study predate the infection). Cell type and time point are not known.

There are a few counts of this clonotype. The V call is TRBV6-5, the J call TRBJ1-3; TRBD1 aligns across 7 bases. Germline V gives CDR1 MNHEY, CDR2 SVGAGI. V shed 5 bases, J shed 0 bases, and the junction held 10 bases outside the gene matches. The CDR3 has 17 amino acids. CDR3 protein: CASSPTRQGRSGNTIYF. CDR3 sequence (DNA): TGTGCCAGCAGTCCTACTCGACAGGGCCGCTCTGGAAACACCATATATTTT.

This clonotype was seen only a few times. The chain uses TRBV30 and TRBJ2-1; D remains ambiguous. The CDR3 runs to 14 residues. V was pared by 3 bases and J by 4 bases, with 13 bases between. Germline CDR1 GTSNPN, CDR2 SVGIG (reference sequence). The CDR3 region is CAWSSRFPYNEQFF. DNA for the CDR3: TGTGCCTGGAGCAGTAGATTCCCTTACAATGAGCAGTTCTTC. Combining the CDR3 with reference TRBV30 and TRBJ2-1 gives the whole variable domain SQTIHQWPATLVQPVGSPLSLECTVEGTSNPNLYWYRQAAGRGLQLLFYSVGIGQISSEVPQNLSASRPQDRQFILSSKKLLLSDSGFYLCAWSSRFPYNEQFFGPGTRLTVL.

In this sample, this clonotype turned up many times. CDR3 sequence reads: CASSVGPPGADYGYTF. CDR3 nucleotides: TGTGCCAGCAGCGTAGGTCCCCCGGGGGCGGACTATGGCTACACCTTC. The V gene is TRBV9, the J gene TRBJ1-2; a weak D match, TRBD1 (6 bases). The length of the CDR3 is 16 residues. Germline loops: CDR1 SGDLS, CDR2 YYNGEE. V was trimmed by 0 bases and J by 3 bases, leaving 15 bases between them.

The rearrangement joins TRBV7-9 to TRBJ2-7; D unclear. The CDR3 is 14 amino acids. Between the trimmed V and J ends, which lost 3 bases and 0 bases, there was a span of 9 bases. Germline-derived CDR1 and CDR2 are SEHNR and FQNEAQ (reference sequence). CDR3: CASSFGPHSYEQYF. In DNA form, the CDR3 reads TGTGCCAGCAGCTTCGGGCCCCACTCCTACGAGCAGTACTTC.

About this clonotype: At one of its ends the junction is not consistent with the germline gene, which may arise from a read error. V is TRBV2 and J is TRBJ2-3; TRBD2 matches 8 bases. The germline gives CDR1 SNHLY, CDR2 FYNNEI. The CDR3 totals 15 residues. DNA of the CDR3: TGTGCCAGCAGTGAAGGGGGCGGGAGGACAGATACGGAGTATTTT. Translating it yields CASSEGGGRTDTEYF.